The 5 T cell receptor beta chains below were found in one sample sequenced in a study of cytomegalovirus exposure and HLA in healthy donors. The PCR used 60 Vbeta and 13 Jbeta primers. The data were produced by immunoSEQ multiplex PCR, yet TCRdb's version contains in-frame clones alone and is incomplete. The data contain around 120,000 clones, nearly 65% of them singletons. Input material: PBMCs. These receptor sequences come from a middle-aged man in good health and CMV-seropositive.

The chain carries TRBV18 and TRBJ1-2; 10 bases map to TRBD1. The length of the CDR3 is 14 residues. The germline gives CDR1 KGHSH, CDR2 LQKENI. Unmatched junction bases numbered 1, after V lost 3 bases and J lost 3 bases. The CDR3 nucleotides are TGTGCCAGCTCACCGGGACAGGGGCACTATGGCTACACCTTC. This codes for CASSPGQGHYGYTF.

The chain employs TRBV6-4 and TRBJ1-1; TRBD1 matches at 8 bases. Germline assignment: CDR1 MRHNA and CDR2 SNTAGT. CDR3 length: 14 amino acids. After removal of 4 bases from V and 5 bases from J, the junction contained 6 bases not matched to a gene. The CDR3 sequence: CASSGWTGWTEAFF. DNA of the CDR3: TGTGCCAGCAGTGGGTGGACAGGGTGGACTGAAGCTTTCTTT.

The chain employs TRBV2 and TRBJ1-5, with D possibly TRBD1 on 6 matching bases. CDR3 length: 13 amino acids. The V gene's germline CDR1 is SNHLY and CDR2 FYNNEI. V was shortened by 4 bases and J by 4 bases, with 8 bases between the two germline ends. CDR3 sequence (DNA): TGTGCCAGCAGTGTCAGGGGAAATCAGCCCCAGCATTTT. This translates into CASSVRGNQPQHF.

V and J are TRBV6-6 and TRBJ2-3; 9 bases match TRBD2. The CDR3 has 16 amino acids. V was clipped by 3 bases and J by 2 bases; unmatched bases: 6. Per the germline V gene, CDR1 is MNHNY and CDR2 is SVGAGI (reference sequence). In DNA form, the CDR3 reads TGTGCCAGCAGTTATAAGACTAGCGGAGACACAGATACGCAGTATTTT. Its protein is CASSYKTSGDTDTQYF.

The chain joins TRBV15 to TRBJ1-2; possible D gene TRBD1, 5 bases. The CDR3 consists of 17 residues. Trimming cost V 0 bases and J 0 bases, with 14 bases left between them. Germline-derived CDR1 and CDR2 are LNHNV and YYDKDF (reference sequence). Written as DNA, the CDR3 is TGTGCCACCAGCAGAGATCTACAGGTCACCACTAACTATGGCTACACCTTC. The encoded protein is CATSRDLQVTTNYGYTF.